What follows are 10 T cell receptor beta chains derived from one specimen sequenced in a study of blood T cell repertoires in COVID-19. Sequencing used immunoSEQ multiplex PCR; TCRdb keeps in-frame clones, though not all of them. The sample lists 130,000 to 150,000 clones; roughly 80% were seen once. Sequencing was carried out using peripheral blood. The receptors were gathered from a man between 70 and 80 years old who had recovered from COVID-19.

This clone was counted once. The chain recombines TRBV29-1 with TRBJ2-7; maybe TRBD2 (5 bases). The V gene's germline CDR1 is SQVTM and CDR2 ANQGSEA. The V end lost 7 bases, the J end lost 0 bases, and 13 bases lay between the germline ends. The CDR3 spans 13 residues. The CDR3 protein is CSGGSSDSYEQYF. DNA of the CDR3: TGCAGCGGAGGGAGTAGCGACTCCTACGAGCAGTACTTC.

The rearrangement uses TRBV4-1 and TRBJ1-2; possible D gene TRBD1, 6 bases. Trimming removed 0 bases from V and 9 bases from J, with 17 bases in between. This CDR3 is 15 amino acids long. From germline, CDR1 is MGHRA and CDR2 YSYEKL. This chain's CDR3 is CASSQDRQAKVSYTF. In DNA, the CDR3 is TGCGCCAGCAGCCAAGATCGACAGGCCAAGGTGAGCTACACCTTC.

J is TRBJ1-2 and V is TRBV25-1; D is perhaps TRBD1 (5 bases). This CDR3 spans 15 amino acids. The V end was cut by 3 bases, the J end by 4 bases, with 15 bases between. The germline V gene has CDR1 MGHDK and CDR2 SYGVNS. This CDR3 reads CASSDYDRGGYGYTF. The CDR3 region has the DNA TGTGCCAGCAGTGACTACGACCGCGGGGGCTATGGCTACACCTTC.

The V call is TRBV19, the J call TRBJ2-7; the match to TRBD2 covers 12 bases. CDR1 is LNHDA, CDR2 SQIVND, per germline (reference sequence). The CDR3 sequence is 14 residues long. V lost 6 bases and J lost 6; bases outside the gene matches: 6. CDR3 sequence (DNA): TGTGCCAGTAGGAGCCTAGCGGGAGGGCGCGAGCAGTACTTC. Translation gives CASRSLAGGREQYF.

V and J are TRBV5-1 and TRBJ1-5; D is possibly TRBD1 (6 bases). The CDR3 spans 16 residues. Germline assignment: CDR1 SGHRS and CDR2 YFSETQ. Trimming pared 4 bases from V and 0 bases from J, leaving 14 bases between. This chain's CDR3 is CASSPGGALSNQPQHF. As DNA, the CDR3 is TGCGCCAGCAGCCCGGGGGGGGCCCTTAGCAATCAGCCCCAGCATTTT. Complete variable domain (other parts from reference TRBV5-1 and TRBJ1-5): KAGVTQTPRYLIKTRGQQVTLSCSPISGHRSVSWYQQTPGQGLQFLFEYFSETQRNKGNFPGRFSGRQFSNSRSEMNVSTLELGDSALYLCASSPGGALSNQPQHFGDGTRLSIL.

The V call is TRBV7-8, the J call TRBJ1-1, with D possibly being TRBD1 (6 bases). The germline V and J ends were trimmed by 5 bases and 6 bases, with 22 bases remaining between them. The CDR3 contains 16 residues. Germline loops: CDR1 SGHVS, CDR2 FQNEAQ. Written as DNA, the CDR3 is TGTGCCAGCAGCGGGAGCCGAGCCGGGACATCAGCTGAAGCTTTCTTT. This sequence encodes CASSGSRAGTSAEAFF.

In its sample, this clone was seen many times. This sequence joins TRBV9 and TRBJ1-1, with D possibly being TRBD1 (5 bases). Germline V gene lookup returns CDR1 SGDLS and CDR2 YYNGEE. The CDR3 extends over 13 amino acids. Trimming took 5 bases from V and 3 from J, leaving 11 bases between them. The DNA for the CDR3 is TGTGCCAGCAGTACAGGCCCGGACACTGAAGCTTTCTTT. Translating it yields CASSTGPDTEAFF. Full variable domain (missing parts from reference TRBV9 and TRBJ1-1): DSGVTQTPKHLITATGQRVTLRCSPRSGDLSVYWYQQSLDQGLQFLIQYYNGEERAKGNILERFSAQQFPDLHSELNLSSLELGDSALYFCASSTGPDTEAFFGQGTRLTVV.

The chain employs TRBV19 and TRBJ2-6; D may be TRBD1 (6 bases). V lost 6 bases and J lost 3, with 12 bases in between. Germline-derived CDR1 and CDR2 are LNHDA and SQIVND (reference sequence). This CDR3 spans 15 amino acids. The CDR3 bases are TGTGCCAGTAGCCGACAGGCTTATGGGGCCAACGTCCTGACTTTC. The encoded protein is CASSRQAYGANVLTF.

The chain employs TRBV19 and TRBJ2-5; perhaps TRBD2 as D (5 bases). Trimming took 8 bases from V and 3 from J, leaving 22 bases between them. Germline V gene data show CDR1 as LNHDA and CDR2 as SQIVND (reference sequence). This CDR3 is built from 16 residues. Written as DNA, the CDR3 is TGTGCCAGTTCACCGGACGGGGATAGGGTTGAAGAGACCCAGTACTTC. Protein product: CASSPDGDRVEETQYF.

The rearrangement joins TRBV28 to TRBJ2-7; 11 bases are a match to TRBD2. Germline V lookup: CDR1 MDHEN, CDR2 SYDVKM. This CDR3 contains 16 residues. Trimming cost V 5 bases and J 2 bases; bases outside gene matches: 8. The CDR3: CASSAPGTSGTYEQYF. Here the CDR3 DNA reads TGTGCCAGCAGTGCCCCCGGGACTAGCGGCACCTACGAGCAGTACTTC. Full variable domain (rest looked up from reference TRBV28 and TRBJ2-7): DVKVTQSSRYLVKRTGEKVFLECVQDMDHENMFWYRQDPGLGLRLIYFSYDVKMKEKGDIPEGYSVSREKKERFSLILESASTNQTSMYLCASSAPGTSGTYEQYFGPGTRLTVT.